Detailed here is one TCR beta chain. Primers for the PCR totalled 60 Vbeta and 13 Jbeta. Produced via immunoSEQ multiplex PCR; TCRdb's table is partial and in-frame only. Of fewer than 200,000 clones in the sample, 87% were seen once. The data belong to a study of cytomegalovirus exposure and HLA in healthy donors. The V gene's germline CDR1 is SGHTA and CDR2 FQGNSA. The CDR3 runs to 16 residues. Trimming removed 4 bases from V and 4 bases from J; junction bases left unmatched: 6. The TCR sequence derives from a woman under 40 in good health and CMV-seronegative. Sequenced sample: PBMCs. This sequence joins TRBV7-2 and TRBJ2-1; TRBD2 agrees at 11 bases. The CDR3 DNA is TGTGCCAGCAGCTCGACTAGCGGGGCCTTTTACAATGAGCAGTTCTTC. This translates into CASSSTSGAFYNEQFF.